The 20 T cell receptor beta chains in this list originate from one sample, sequenced in a study of blood T cells in healthy people across ages. Then a second PCR, running about 6 to 12 cycles, was carried out with a sample-barcoded 5' primer and a J-beta primer mix. Each CDR3 protein gets one entry after TCRdb re-called the 5' RACE reads with MiXCR. The profile shows under 1,100,000 distinct CDR3 sequences, under 30% of them singletons. These data are also associated with another study on T cells of mothers and their children.

The specimen was blood. These receptor sequences come from a girl aged 2 to 9 in good health.

In its sample, this clonotype was seen a few times. The chain joins TRBV20-1 to TRBJ2-7; TRBD1 matches at 10 bases. Germline CDR1 is DFQATT and CDR2 is SNEGSKA (reference sequence). The V segment lost 5 bases and the J segment 11 bases; nucleotides outside the gene matches: 15. There are 14 residues in the CDR3. CDR3 sequence (DNA): TGCAGTGCTCTGGATTCCGGGACAGGGGCTGCTAAGTACTTC. Residues: CSALDSGTGAAKYF.

The J gene is TRBJ2-1, the V gene TRBV7-3, with D perhaps TRBD1 (6 bases). V was clipped by 2 bases and J by 8 bases, with 16 bases between them. Looked up from germline, CDR1 is SGHTA and CDR2 is FQGTGA. CDR3 length: 15 amino acids. This CDR3 reads CASSLFGTPGDEQFF. The CDR3 DNA is TGTGCCAGCAGCTTATTCGGGACACCCGGCGATGAGCAGTTCTTC.

This clonotype was observed a few times. This chain uses TRBV29-1 with TRBJ1-2; D remains unclear. The germline gives CDR1 SQVTM, CDR2 ANQGSEA. The CDR3 is 15 amino acids. Trimming shortened V by 2 bases and J by 6 bases, and 19 bases separated the two germline ends. CDR3 nucleotide sequence: TGCAGCGTTGAATCGTTCGGCAGCCTCTACAATGGCTACACCTTC. It encodes CSVESFGSLYNGYTF.

This chain connects TRBV10-2 to TRBJ2-3; tentative D call: TRBD2 (5 bases). In germline, CDR1 is WSHSY, CDR2 SAAADI. The germline V and J ends were trimmed by 5 bases and 4 bases, with 10 bases remaining between them. This CDR3 has 13 amino acids. This CDR3 reads CASSRGPPDTQYF. The DNA of the CDR3 is TGCGCCAGCAGTCGAGGGCCGCCAGATACGCAGTATTTT.

The chain couples TRBV7-9 to TRBJ2-7; D gene uncertain. This CDR3 is built from 12 residues. Germline-derived CDR1 and CDR2 are SEHNR and FQNEAQ (reference sequence). V lost 2 bases, J lost 5 bases, and 7 bases lay in between. CDR3: CASSLNNDEQYF. Written as DNA, the CDR3 is TGTGCCAGCAGCTTAAATAACGACGAGCAGTACTTC. Full variable domain (remainder filled in from reference TRBV7-9 and TRBJ2-7): DTGVSQNPRHKITKRGQNVTFRCDPISEHNRLYWYRQTLGQGPEFLTYFQNEAQLEKSRLLSDRFSAERPKGSFSTLEIQRTEQGDSAMYLCASSLNNDEQYFGPGTRLTVT.

A few counts support this clonotype. The V call is TRBV2, the J call TRBJ2-1; D remains ambiguous. Deletions cut 8 bases from V and 3 bases from J, with 11 bases between. Germline loops: CDR1 SNHLY, CDR2 FYNNEI. This CDR3 is 13 amino acids long. CDR3 amino acids: CASESRLYNEQFF. DNA of the CDR3: TGTGCCAGCGAGTCCCGGCTCTACAATGAGCAGTTCTTC.

The chain joins TRBV3-1 to TRBJ2-3; 13 bases agree with TRBD2. Per the germline V gene, CDR1 is LGHDT and CDR2 is YNNKEL (reference sequence). V was pared by 4 bases and J by 7 bases, with 5 bases of the junction left unmatched. This CDR3 region has 15 residues. This CDR3 is CASSLGLAGVNTQYF. CDR3 DNA: TGTGCCAGCAGCCTTGGACTAGCGGGAGTGAATACGCAGTATTTT.

As to this clonotype: At one end, the junction sequence differs from germline, possibly due to a read error. This chain's CDR3 is CASSPAARETQHF. In DNA, the CDR3 is TGTGCCAGCAGCCCCGCAGCGCGAGAGACCCAGCACTTC. The gene calls are TRBV9 and TRBJ2-5; no reliable D call. This CDR3 is built from 13 residues. CDR1 is SGDLS and CDR2 is YYNGEE in the germline V gene.

The gene calls are TRBV2 and TRBJ2-1; D may correspond to TRBD1 or TRBD2 (6 bases each). The CDR3 contains 16 residues. In germline, CDR1 is SNHLY, CDR2 FYNNEI. The V end lost 3 bases, the J end lost 2 bases, and 14 bases lay between the germline ends. In DNA form, the CDR3 reads TGTGCCAGCAGTGACGTTGGGGGGCTAACCTACAATGAGCAGTTCTTC. Translating it yields CASSDVGGLTYNEQFF. The entire variable domain, with the rest obtained from reference TRBV2 and TRBJ2-1, is as follows: EPEVTQTPSHQVTQMGQEVILRCVPISNHLYFYWYRQILGQKVEFLVSFYNNEISEKSEIFDDQFSVERPDGSNFTLKIRSTKLEDSAMYFCASSDVGGLTYNEQFFGPGTRLTVL.

This clonotype was observed a few times. In DNA, the CDR3 is TGTGCCAGCACGACCGACAGGGGGTACTACGAGCAGTACTTC. As protein: CASTTDRGYYEQYF. The chain links TRBV28 to TRBJ2-5, with 9 bases matching TRBD1. The end of the DNA fits TRBJ2-7 better, so the J call may be wrong. The CDR3 is 14 amino acids. Germline V gene sequence: CDR1 MDHEN, CDR2 SYDVKM.

This clonotype appeared many times. The genes are TRBV7-3 and TRBJ2-1; D perhaps matches TRBD2 (6 bases). V was trimmed by 2 bases and J by 8 bases, leaving 10 bases between them. Germline V gives CDR1 SGHTA, CDR2 FQGTGA. CDR3 length: 13 residues. The CDR3 region is CASSLSPSDEQFF. CDR3 bases: TGTGCCAGCAGCTTATCCCCTAGCGATGAGCAGTTCTTC.

The CDR3 sequence: CASSPGQLPPSPLHF. The CDR3 region has the DNA TGTGCCAGCAGTCCTGGACAGCTACCACCTTCACCCCTCCACTTT. The chain uses TRBV28 and TRBJ1-6, with D tentatively TRBD1 (6 bases). The CDR3 runs 15 residues. Between the trimmed V and J ends, which lost 5 bases and 9 bases, there was a span of 17 bases. Germline assignment: CDR1 MDHEN and CDR2 SYDVKM. Combining the CDR3 with reference TRBV28 and TRBJ1-6 gives the whole variable domain DVKVTQSSRYLVKRTGEKVFLECVQDMDHENMFWYRQDPGLGLRLIYFSYDVKMKEKGDIPEGYSVSREKKERFSLILESASTNQTSMYLCASSPGQLPPSPLHFGNGTRLTVT.

This sequence joins TRBV20-1 and TRBJ2-3; no definite D call. Germline V gene sequence: CDR1 DFQATT, CDR2 SNEGSKA (reference sequence). This CDR3 comprises 11 residues. The germline V and J ends were trimmed by 3 bases and 4 bases, with 5 bases remaining between them. The CDR3 DNA reads TGCAGTGCTAGCACCCCAGATACGCAGTATTTT. Amino acids: CSASTPDTQYF.

This clonotype has only a few counts. This rearrangement joins TRBV5-1 to TRBJ1-4; D not resolved. Germline V lookup: CDR1 SGHRS, CDR2 YFSETQ. CDR3 length equals 16 residues. Trimming took 2 bases from V and 8 from J, leaving 19 bases between them. CDR3 region: CASSFSSLSGLEKLFF. The CDR3 nucleotides are TGCGCCAGCAGCTTCTCGAGTCTCTCCGGCCTAGAAAAACTGTTTTTT.

The chain joins TRBV20-1 to TRBJ1-4; no reliable D call. The germline V and J ends were trimmed by 7 bases and 5 bases, with 11 bases remaining between them. This CDR3 region has 12 residues. Germline CDR1 reads DFQATT; CDR2 reads SNEGSKA (reference sequence). The CDR3 DNA is TGCAGTGGGGAGACTGAAAATGAAAAACTGTTTTTT. Encoded protein: CSGETENEKLFF.

This chain connects TRBV20-1 to TRBJ2-1; tentative D call: TRBD2 (6 bases). The germline V gene has CDR1 DFQATT and CDR2 SNEGSKA (reference sequence). The V and J ends lost 1 base and 6 bases respectively, with 13 bases between them. The CDR3 has 14 amino acids. CDR3 in amino acids: CSARATSLGNEQFF. The CDR3 DNA reads TGCAGTGCTAGAGCGACTAGTTTGGGCAATGAGCAGTTCTTC.

The chain has TRBV27 and TRBJ2-1; possibly TRBD2 for D (6 bases). The J call may not be correct, given that the DNA end is closer to TRBJ2-7. The CDR3 extends over 16 amino acids. Germline V CDR1 and CDR2: MNHEY, SMNVEV (reference sequence). The CDR3 spells CASSLSSGSTPYEQYF. Written as DNA, the CDR3 is TGTGCCAGCAGTTTATCCAGCGGGTCTACCCCCTACGAGCAGTACTTC.

This clonotype was observed at least ten times. The chain combines TRBV11-3 with TRBJ1-2; D is possibly TRBD1 (5 bases). With 3 bases removed from V and 0 bases from J, the gap between germline ends came to 5 bases. Germline CDR1 and CDR2: SGHNT and YENEEA. This CDR3 contains 13 residues. The CDR3 bases are TGTGCCAGCAGCTTGGACACTAACTATGGCTACACCTTC. Translating gives CASSLDTNYGYTF.

This clonotype showed up just a few times. The chain employs TRBV7-9 and TRBJ1-4; D is ambiguous. This CDR3 comprises 13 residues. Germline-derived CDR1 and CDR2 are SEHNR and FQNEAQ (reference sequence). Trimming shortened V by 6 bases and J by 4 bases, and 9 bases separated the two germline ends. DNA of the CDR3: TGTGCCAGCAGGGGCCAAATTAATGAAAAACTGTTTTTT. Its protein is CASRGQINEKLFF.

This clonotype was detected many times. CDR3 coding DNA: TGTGCCAGCAGCCCCGACGGGAGCGGGATTATGTACGAGCAGTACTTC. Translation gives CASSPDGSGIMYEQYF. V usage is TRBV3-1 and J usage is TRBJ2-7; TRBD2 matches 7 bases. Germline V gene sequence: CDR1 LGHDT, CDR2 YNNKEL (reference sequence). The CDR3 has 16 amino acids. J gave up 4 bases and V 4 bases, and 13 bases lay outside the gene matches.